This T cell receptor (beta chain) was identified during a study of blood T cell repertoires in COVID-19. Study-level background: The study drew acute and convalescent COVID-19 samples from the United States, Italy and Spain. T cells, B-cell-depleted T cells, or PBMCs provided the cDNA or gDNA that served as material.

The CDR3 extends over 15 amino acids. After removal of 5 bases from V and 3 bases from J, the junction contained 4 bases not matched to a gene. Germline V CDR1 and CDR2: MNHEY, SVGAGI. This clone was observed a single time. In the original analysis: For nucleated cells, counts were estimated from reference gene primer amplification. TCRdb's table, derived via immunoSEQ multiplex PCR, lists solely in-frame clones and lacks some. V and J calls and clone size come straight from that table; D and trimming were deduced from the DNA. The sample yields under 60,000 clones, roughly 87% seen once. This chain connects TRBV6-5 to TRBJ2-2, with TRBD1 matching over 9 bases. Material for sequencing was peripheral blood. The TCR was taken from an elderly woman with acute or convalescent COVID-19. This chain's CDR3 is CASSPGDRDTGELFF. The CDR3 DNA reads as TGTGCCAGCAGTCCAGGGGACAGGGACACCGGGGAGCTGTTTTTT.